A single sample is the source of the 30 T cell receptor beta chains below, sequenced in a study of T-cell memory formation after mild COVID-19. Each CDR3 protein gets one entry after TCRdb re-called the 5' RACE reads with MiXCR. This sample has hundreds of thousands of distinct CDR3 sequences, with about a sixth found just once. The sequenced sample was PBMCs or a T cell subset sorted from them (not recorded which). The receptors stem from a man younger than 30 who had mild COVID-19 (a few samples of this study predate the infection). Cell type and time point are not known.

This clonotype was recorded a few times. The chain uses TRBV12-5 and TRBJ1-5; possible D gene TRBD1, 5 bases. The CDR3 extends over 13 amino acids. Between the trimmed V and J ends, which lost 1 base and 5 bases, there was a span of 6 bases. Germline CDR1 LGHNT, CDR2 FRNRAP. The CDR3 here is CASGLEGDQPQHF. CDR3 coding DNA: TGTGCTAGTGGTTTGGAAGGGGATCAGCCCCAGCATTTT.

This clonotype has a handful of counts. The gene calls are TRBV6-5 and TRBJ2-3, with 9 bases fitting TRBD2. The CDR3 loop spans 15 amino acids. V lost 5 bases to trimming and J lost 6 bases; unmatched junction nucleotides: 9. Germline CDR1 is MNHEY and CDR2 is SVGAGI. CDR3 protein: CASSHGASGADTQYF. DNA for the CDR3: TGTGCCAGCAGTCATGGTGCTAGCGGGGCCGATACGCAGTATTTT.

A note on this clonotype: This clone may be a read error of a much larger clone one base away. The V and J genes are TRBV7-2 and TRBJ1-5, with 7 bases fitting TRBD1. In germline, CDR1 is SGHTA, CDR2 FQGNSA. Unmatched junction bases numbered 0, after V lost 6 bases and J lost 1 base. The CDR3 is made up of 13 amino acids. The CDR3 spells CASRGQSNQPQHF. CDR3 bases: TGTGCCAGCAGGGGACAGAGCAATCAGCCCCAGCATTTT.

This clonotype was found many times. The chain joins TRBV3-1 to TRBJ1-1; no definite D call. The V end lost 3 bases, the J end lost 1 base, and 9 bases lay between the germline ends. This CDR3 is 14 amino acids long. Germline V gene lookup returns CDR1 LGHDT and CDR2 YNNKEL (reference sequence). As DNA, the CDR3 is TGTGCCAGCAGCCAGGTGTTATCGAACACTGAAGCTTTCTTT. This translates into CASSQVLSNTEAFF. The complete variable domain, with remaining parts taken from reference TRBV3-1 and TRBJ1-1, reads DTAVSQTPKYLVTQMGNDKSIKCEQNLGHDTMYWYKQDSKKFLKIMFSYNNKELIINETVPNRFSPKSPDKAHLNLHINSLELGDSAVYFCASSQVLSNTEAFFGQGTRLTVV.

This clonotype was found a few times. The V gene is TRBV28, the J gene TRBJ2-6; no clear D. Germline V gives CDR1 MDHEN, CDR2 SYDVKM. Trimming cost V 3 bases and J 12 bases, with 12 bases left between them. The CDR3 extends over 13 amino acids. CDR3 in DNA: TGTGCCAGCAGTTTTCAGCCCACCGGCGTCCTGACTTTC. This translates into CASSFQPTGVLTF.

CDR3 sequence (DNA): TGCGCCAGTAGCGGCCTGGCGGGAGGCTACACCTTC. This translates into CASSGLAGGYTF. The genes are TRBV4-3 and TRBJ1-2; D is unresolved. CDR1 is LGHNA and CDR2 is YSLEER in the germline V gene. The V end was cut by 9 bases, the J end by 8 bases, with 16 bases between. The CDR3 length is 12 residues.

Only a few counts were recorded for this clonotype. J is TRBJ2-1 and V is TRBV11-2, with 10 nucleotides matching TRBD2. Germline trimming cut 4 bases from V and 0 bases from J; bases unmatched to any gene: 12. This CDR3 spans 19 amino acids. Per the germline V gene, CDR1 is SGHAT and CDR2 is FQNNGV. In nucleotides, the CDR3 is TGTGCCAGCAGCTCCGTGACTAGCGGGCTATCGAGCTCCTACAATGAGCAGTTCTTC. It yields the protein CASSSVTSGLSSSYNEQFF.

This clonotype was counted ten times or more. The rearrangement links TRBV7-3 to TRBJ2-7; TRBD2 is a possible D gene (7 bases). V shed 1 base and J shed 7 bases, with 11 bases lying between them. This CDR3 is 13 amino acids long. Germline V gene sequence: CDR1 SGHTA, CDR2 FQGTGA. This chain's CDR3 is CASSLRRGQEQYF. In DNA form, the CDR3 reads TGTGCCAGCAGCTTAAGGCGGGGGCAGGAGCAGTACTTC.

This clonotype was detected ten times or more. This chain links TRBV20-1 with TRBJ1-6; TRBD1 is a possible D gene (6 bases). Looked up from germline, CDR1 is DFQATT and CDR2 is SNEGSKA (reference sequence). The CDR3 sequence is 15 residues long. V lost 1 base and J lost 5, with 12 bases in between. The CDR3 coding sequence is TGCAGTGCTAGAGTAACAGGGACCCATAATTCACCCCTCCACTTT. This codes for CSARVTGTHNSPLHF.

This clonotype has more than one count but fewer than ten. V usage is TRBV20-1 and J usage is TRBJ2-7; 11 nucleotides align to TRBD1. Germline V lookup: CDR1 DFQATT, CDR2 SNEGSKA (reference sequence). V shed 2 bases and J 6 bases; nucleotides not matched to a gene: 6. The CDR3 is 14 residues long. CDR3: CSARPTGQGAEQYF. CDR3 DNA sequence: TGCAGTGCTAGACCCACCGGACAGGGGGCCGAGCAGTACTTC.

This clonotype has only a few counts. V usage is TRBV5-1 and J usage is TRBJ1-4; TRBD1 agrees at 10 bases. The ends lost 4 bases at V and 8 bases at J; junction bases unmatched: 8. Germline V CDR1 and CDR2: SGHRS, YFSETQ. The length of the CDR3 is 15 residues. For the CDR3, the DNA is TGCGCCAGCAGCCTAGGGGGGACAGGGGACGAAAAACTGTTTTTT. Residues: CASSLGGTGDEKLFF.

This clonotype was picked up many times. The V gene is TRBV12-3 or TRBV12-4, the J gene TRBJ2-3, with D perhaps TRBD1 (6 bases). The CDR3 is 12 residues long. V was shortened by 7 bases and J by 4 bases, with 9 bases between the two germline ends. CDR3 nucleotide sequence: TGTGCCAGCACCAGGGGCGCAGATACGCAGTATTTT. It yields the protein CASTRGADTQYF.

This clonotype was counted ten times or more. V usage is TRBV7-2 and J usage is TRBJ2-3, with 9 nucleotides matching TRBD2. Trimming took 1 base from V and 2 from J; bases not matched to a gene: 4. Germline V gene lookup returns CDR1 SGHTA and CDR2 FQGNSA. This CDR3 has 16 residues. The DNA of the CDR3 is TGTGCCAGCAGCTTAGGTACTAGCGGGTACACAGATACGCAGTATTTT. Its protein product is CASSLGTSGYTDTQYF.

V gene TRBV6-5 combines with J gene TRBJ1-6; D not resolved. Trimming removed 6 bases from V and 9 bases from J, with 12 bases in between. Germline-derived CDR1 and CDR2 are MNHEY and SVGAGI. This CDR3 is 13 amino acids long. This chain's CDR3 is CASSPRGGSPLHF. The CDR3 coding sequence is TGTGCCAGCAGCCCGCGGGGTGGTTCACCCCTCCACTTT.

The chain combines TRBV18 with TRBJ1-1, with D perhaps TRBD1 (6 bases). V gave up 6 bases and J gave up 1 base, with 12 bases separating them. Germline V gives CDR1 KGHSH, CDR2 LQKENI. CDR3 length: 14 amino acids. The CDR3 here is CASSPGASNTEAFF. DNA of the CDR3: TGTGCCAGCTCCCCAGGGGCTTCGAACACTGAAGCTTTCTTT.

The V call is TRBV7-6, the J call TRBJ2-4, with 7 bases identical to TRBD1. Per the germline V gene, CDR1 is SGHVS and CDR2 is FNYEAQ. J gave up 5 bases and V 8 bases, and 12 bases lay outside the gene matches. The CDR3 covers 15 residues. The CDR3: CASGYPWDSENIQYF. Written as DNA, the CDR3 is TGTGCCAGCGGATATCCATGGGACAGCGAAAACATTCAGTACTTC.

The rearrangement joins TRBV9 to TRBJ2-3; D ambiguous. The CDR3 loop spans 13 amino acids. The V gene lost 0 bases and the J gene lost 3 bases, with 5 bases spanning the gap. Germline assignment: CDR1 SGDLS and CDR2 YYNGEE. This CDR3 is CASSVVETDTQYF. CDR3 DNA: TGTGCCAGCAGCGTAGTGGAGACAGATACGCAGTATTTT.

The chain has TRBV5-1 and TRBJ1-3, with D maybe TRBD1 (5 bases). The germline gives CDR1 SGHRS, CDR2 YFSETQ. The CDR3 consists of 14 residues. V was clipped by 2 bases and J by 0 bases, with 6 bases between them. The CDR3 DNA is TGCGCCAGCAGCTTTGACAGCTCTGGAAACACCATATATTTT. As protein: CASSFDSSGNTIYF.

V and J are TRBV5-1 and TRBJ2-3; a weak D match, TRBD2 (6 bases). The germline V gene has CDR1 SGHRS and CDR2 YFSETQ. The CDR3 spans 15 residues. V was shortened by 8 bases and J by 0 bases, with 16 bases between the two germline ends. This CDR3 reads CASNPGGTSTDTQYF. The CDR3, as DNA: TGCGCCAGTAACCCAGGCGGGACTAGCACAGATACGCAGTATTTT.

The chain combines TRBV7-3 with TRBJ2-1; D ambiguous. CDR3 length equals 11 residues. V lost 4 bases, J lost 9 bases, and 7 bases lay in between. Germline CDR1 is SGHTA and CDR2 is FQGTGA. DNA for the CDR3: TGTGCCAGCAGCTCGAACGGTGAGCAGTTCTTC. Translated, it gives CASSSNGEQFF.

The chain combines TRBV5-5 with TRBJ1-1; D not certain. The CDR3 is 13 residues long. V gave up 2 bases and J gave up 5 bases, with 10 bases separating them. Germline V lookup: CDR1 SGHKS, CDR2 YYEKEE (reference sequence). CDR3: CASSLTVGTEAFF. As DNA, the CDR3 is TGTGCCAGCAGCTTAACTGTGGGGACTGAAGCTTTCTTT.

The gene calls are TRBV7-9 and TRBJ1-2; TRBD1 aligns across 10 bases. V was clipped by 4 bases and J by 6 bases; unmatched bases: 11. The CDR3 loop spans 16 amino acids. Germline CDR1 reads SEHNR; CDR2 reads FQNEAQ (reference sequence). CDR3 amino acids: CASSSSGQGDRNGYTF. The CDR3 nucleotides are TGTGCCAGCAGCTCCTCCGGACAGGGGGATAGGAATGGCTACACCTTC.

In its sample, this clonotype was seen a few times. The chain joins TRBV15 to TRBJ1-5; a possible D gene is TRBD1 (5 bases). Germline CDR1 is LNHNV and CDR2 is YYDKDF (reference sequence). V lost 1 base to trimming and J lost 1 base, with 11 bases between them. The length of the CDR3 is 16 residues. CDR3 DNA: TGTGCCACCAGCAGAGGACCGCAGGGAAGCAATCAGCCCCAGCATTTT. This encodes CATSRGPQGSNQPQHF.

The genes are TRBV6-6 and TRBJ1-2; 7 positions agree with TRBD1. Germline trimming cut 6 bases from V and 2 bases from J; bases unmatched to any gene: 3. Germline V gene sequence: CDR1 MNHNY, CDR2 SVGAGI (reference sequence). The CDR3 sequence is 13 residues long. CDR3 nucleotides: TGTGCCAGCAGGGCGGACAGGAACTATGGCTACACCTTC. Translation gives CASRADRNYGYTF.

The genes are TRBV10-2 and TRBJ2-4, with a weak D call TRBD2 (6 bases). This CDR3 contains 13 residues. Germline assignment: CDR1 WSHSY and CDR2 SAAADI. V lost 7 bases and J lost 3, with 10 bases in between. The CDR3 reads CASTPGVKNIQYF. CDR3 sequence (DNA): TGCGCCAGCACCCCGGGAGTCAAAAACATTCAGTACTTC.

V is TRBV18 and J is TRBJ2-1; D unclear. Germline-derived CDR1 and CDR2 are KGHSH and LQKENI. The CDR3 has 17 amino acids. Trimming pared 0 bases from V and 4 bases from J, leaving 16 bases between. CDR3 sequence reads: CASSPPASGEVYNEQFF. DNA for the CDR3: TGTGCCAGCTCACCACCGGCTTCAGGTGAGGTGTACAATGAGCAGTTCTTC.

This clonotype was detected only a few times. The rearrangement joins TRBV11-2 to TRBJ2-7; TRBD1 matches at 8 bases. The junction had 12 bases not matched to a gene; V was cut back by 5 bases and J by 6 bases. The V gene's germline CDR1 is SGHAT and CDR2 FQNNGV. The CDR3 length is 15 residues. The chain's CDR3 is CASSRQGSKWGEQYV. Here the CDR3 DNA reads TGTGCCAGCAGCCGACAGGGGTCCAAGTGGGGCGAGCAGTACGTC.

This rearrangement joins TRBV29-1 to TRBJ2-5; no clear D. Germline assignment: CDR1 SQVTM and CDR2 ANQGSEA. There are 13 residues in the CDR3. Trimming removed 5 bases at V and 3 bases at J, with 13 bases between. The CDR3 loop is CSVRLRLKETQYF. For the CDR3, the DNA is TGCAGCGTTAGGCTCCGCTTGAAAGAGACCCAGTACTTC.

The table lists this clonotype with a few counts. The chain couples TRBV20-1 to TRBJ2-3; D is unresolved. V lost 6 bases to trimming and J lost 2 bases, with 15 bases between them. CDR1 and CDR2 (germline): DFQATT, SNEGSKA (reference sequence). There are 14 residues in the CDR3. In DNA, the CDR3 is TGCAGTGCAAAGGCAGCAGCAGCCACAGATACGCAGTATTTT. This sequence encodes CSAKAAAATDTQYF.

This clonotype was detected only a few times. The chain combines TRBV6-5 with TRBJ1-2; no reliable D call. Germline V gives CDR1 MNHEY, CDR2 SVGAGI. The V gene lost 2 bases and the J gene lost 9 bases, with 16 bases spanning the gap. The CDR3 has 14 amino acids. The CDR3 protein is CASSYAGGLLSYTF. CDR3 in DNA: TGTGCCAGCAGTTACGCGGGCGGACTCCTGAGCTACACCTTC.